These 31 T cell receptor beta chains share one sample of origin, sequenced in a study of CD8 T cell repertoires and HIV-1 epitope variants. Their recognized antigens are unknown. Repertoires were generated with immunoSEQ multiplex PCR, while TCRdb's copy carries only in-frame clones and drops some. The table has around 3,300 clones, roughly 70% seen once. The sample taken for sequencing was cultured CD8+ T cells derived from PBMCs. The receptors here all came from a male donor with HIV.

This clone showed up just a few times. The chain recombines TRBV28 with TRBJ2-1; weak D call: TRBD2 (7 bases). CDR3 length: 15 residues. Germline CDR1 MDHEN, CDR2 SYDVKM. Trimming stripped 3 bases from V and 4 bases from J, with 13 bases between. The CDR3 nucleotides read TGTGCCAGCAGTTTCGAGGGGGGGCTTTACAATGAGCAGTTCTTC. The encoded protein is CASSFEGGLYNEQFF.

V is TRBV5-1 and J is TRBJ2-7, with D uncertain. The CDR3 covers 13 residues. CDR1 and CDR2 from the germline V gene are SGHRS and YFSETQ. Trimming removed 2 bases from V and 5 bases from J, with 11 bases in between. The CDR3 DNA sequence: TGCGCCAGCAGCTTCTTTGGGTCCGACGAGCAGTACTTC. Protein sequence: CASSFFGSDEQYF.

The chain combines TRBV6-1 with TRBJ1-1; D possibly corresponds to TRBD1 (5 bases). This CDR3 is built from 14 residues. The ends were cut back, 3 bases at V and 3 bases at J, with 11 bases in the middle. Looked up from germline, CDR1 is MNHNS and CDR2 is SASEGT. This chain's CDR3 is CASSDWAGDTEAFF. The CDR3 nucleotides read TGTGCCAGCAGTGACTGGGCGGGGGACACTGAAGCTTTCTTT.

The rearrangement joins TRBV19 to TRBJ2-3; unclear D gene. V shed 4 bases and J shed 0 bases, with 5 bases lying between them. The CDR3 extends over 13 amino acids. The germline V gene encodes CDR1 LNHDA and CDR2 SQIVND (reference sequence). The DNA for the CDR3 is TGTGCCAGTAGTACCACCAGCACAGATACGCAGTATTTT. Its translation is CASSTTSTDTQYF.

V is TRBV28 and J is TRBJ2-7; D is uncertain. Trimming took 6 bases from V and 0 from J, leaving 9 bases between them. Per germline, CDR1 MDHEN and CDR2 SYDVKM. This CDR3 is 13 amino acids long. The CDR3 loop reads CASRGLGSYEQYF. DNA of the CDR3: TGTGCCAGCAGGGGGTTGGGCTCCTACGAGCAGTACTTC. Complete variable domain (other parts from reference TRBV28 and TRBJ2-7): DVKVTQSSRYLVKRTGEKVFLECVQDMDHENMFWYRQDPGLGLRLIYFSYDVKMKEKGDIPEGYSVSREKKERFSLILESASTNQTSMYLCASRGLGSYEQYFGPGTRLTVT.

This clone was observed a few times. The chain joins TRBV11-2 to TRBJ1-1; the D is unclear. The germline CDR1 and CDR2 sequences are SGHAT and FQNNGV. The CDR3 consists of 13 residues. V lost 4 bases and J lost 0, with 6 bases in between. As DNA, the CDR3 is TGTGCCAGCAGCTCGCAGCTGAACACTGAAGCTTTCTTT. It yields the protein CASSSQLNTEAFF.

The V and J genes are TRBV6-6 and TRBJ1-6; possible D gene TRBD1, 6 bases. This CDR3 is built from 15 residues. Per germline, CDR1 MNHNY and CDR2 SVGAGI (reference sequence). The V gene lost 4 bases and the J gene lost 4 bases, with 11 bases spanning the gap. The CDR3 bases are TGTGCCAGCAGTTCCCCGGGACAATATAATTCACCCCTCCACTTT. Translated, it gives CASSSPGQYNSPLHF.

The chain employs TRBV14 and TRBJ1-2; D call uncertain. V was cut by 1 base and J by 4 bases, with 10 bases left in between. CDR3 length: 14 residues. Looked up from germline, CDR1 is SGHDN and CDR2 is FVKESK. CDR3 bases: TGTGCCAGCAGCCAAGTCGGGGAGATCTATGGCTACACCTTC. Residues: CASSQVGEIYGYTF.

This chain connects TRBV28 to TRBJ2-7; 10 bases are shared with TRBD1. Germline V gene sequence: CDR1 MDHEN, CDR2 SYDVKM. The CDR3 extends over 19 amino acids. The trim removed 6 bases at V and 6 bases at J, leaving 23 bases unmatched. CDR3 nucleotides: TGTGCCAGCAGCTATCTCATCTTCAGACAGGGGGCTCGTGTAGGCGAGCAGTACTTC. Its translation is CASSYLIFRQGARVGEQYF. The entire variable domain, with the rest obtained from reference TRBV28 and TRBJ2-7, is as follows: DVKVTQSSRYLVKRTGEKVFLECVQDMDHENMFWYRQDPGLGLRLIYFSYDVKMKEKGDIPEGYSVSREKKERFSLILESASTNQTSMYLCASSYLIFRQGARVGEQYFGPGTRLTVT.

CDR3 in DNA: TGTGCCAGCAGTGATGACCTCGAGCAGTACTTC. It is translated as CASSDDLEQYF. V and J are TRBV25-1 and TRBJ2-7; D not resolved. V was trimmed by 3 bases and J by 6 bases, leaving 6 bases between them. Germline V CDR1 and CDR2: MGHDK, SYGVNS. The CDR3 runs to 11 residues.

This chain uses TRBV30 with TRBJ2-7, with D unclear. Trimming removed 1 base from V and 7 bases from J, with 11 bases in between. CDR3 length: 12 residues. Germline V gene sequence: CDR1 GTSNPN, CDR2 SVGIG (reference sequence). The CDR3 loop is CAWSAPPREQYF. CDR3 in DNA: TGTGCCTGGAGTGCACCCCCTAGGGAGCAGTACTTC.

V is TRBV30 and J is TRBJ2-5, with D tentatively TRBD1 or TRBD2 (6 bases each). Germline assignment: CDR1 GTSNPN and CDR2 SVGIG (reference sequence). This CDR3 contains 13 residues. Trimming shortened V by 0 bases and J by 5 bases, and 10 bases separated the two germline ends. The CDR3 DNA is TGTGCCTGGAGTGTTTGGGGGGCTGAGACCCAGTACTTC. It yields the protein CAWSVWGAETQYF.

The V and J genes are TRBV19 and TRBJ2-1; D gene unclear. The CDR3 runs to 15 residues. CDR1 is LNHDA and CDR2 is SQIVND in the germline V gene (reference sequence). Trimming stripped 5 bases from V and 0 bases from J, with 11 bases between. The CDR3 loop reads CASSVDWSSYNEQFF. Written as DNA, the CDR3 is TGTGCCAGTAGTGTCGACTGGAGCTCCTACAATGAGCAGTTCTTC. Using reference TRBV19 and TRBJ2-1 for the parts outside the CDR3, the full variable domain is DGGITQSPKYLFRKEGQNVTLSCEQNLNHDAMYWYRQDPGQGLRLIYYSQIVNDFQKGDIAEGYSVSREKKESFPLTVTSAQKNPTAFYLCASSVDWSSYNEQFFGPGTRLTVL.

The chain recombines TRBV13 with TRBJ1-1; D remains ambiguous. The CDR3 is made up of 14 amino acids. V was clipped by 5 bases and J by 4 bases, with 14 bases between them. Germline V gives CDR1 PRHDT, CDR2 FYEKMQ (reference sequence). For the CDR3, the DNA is TGTGCCAGCAGCCCCAAGAGGGCTTCCACTGAAGCTTTCTTT. It encodes CASSPKRASTEAFF.

The rearrangement uses TRBV7-2 and TRBJ2-7, with TRBD2 matching over 8 bases. This CDR3 region has 14 residues. CDR1 is SGHTA, CDR2 FQGNSA, per germline. Trimming took 2 bases from V and 2 from J; bases not matched to a gene: 2. The CDR3 here is CASSLIAGTYEQYF. CDR3 in DNA: TGTGCCAGCAGCTTAATAGCGGGGACCTACGAGCAGTACTTC.

The sample holds a few counts of this clone. The chain joins TRBV4-3 to TRBJ2-7, with TRBD1 identical over 8 bases. This CDR3 contains 13 residues. Germline loops: CDR1 LGHNA, CDR2 YSLEER. With V trimmed by 4 bases and J by 6 bases, 5 bases remained unmatched. CDR3 loop: CASSPRTGFEQYF. The CDR3 DNA is TGCGCCAGCAGCCCGCGGACAGGGTTCGAGCAGTACTTC.

J is TRBJ1-2 and V is TRBV6-4; D not certain. V lost 5 bases and J 14 bases, leaving 12 bases between the germline ends. The CDR3 consists of 10 residues. The germline CDR1 and CDR2 sequences are MRHNA and SNTAGT. The CDR3 loop reads CASSSRLTTF. CDR3 coding DNA: TGTGCCAGCAGTTCGCGGTTGACAACCTTC.

The rearrangement links TRBV19 to TRBJ1-1; D unresolved. CDR1 is LNHDA and CDR2 is SQIVND in the germline V gene (reference sequence). Trimming removed 5 bases from V and 11 bases from J, with 15 bases in between. This CDR3 has 12 amino acids. CDR3 sequence reads: CASSPGGGEAFF. The CDR3 DNA reads as TGTGCCAGTAGTCCCGGCGGTGGCGAGGCTTTCTTT.

This clone was found a few times. The chain links TRBV27 to TRBJ1-4; possibly TRBD1 for D (5 bases). From germline, CDR1 is MNHEY and CDR2 SMNVEV (reference sequence). The CDR3 consists of 16 residues. The V end lost 5 bases, the J end lost 3 bases, and 16 bases lay between the germline ends. The CDR3 here is CASSPLAAGSNEKLFF. CDR3 sequence (DNA): TGTGCCAGCAGTCCCCTAGCGGCAGGGTCTAATGAAAAACTGTTTTTT.

This chain joins TRBV5-1 and TRBJ1-4; 9 bases fit TRBD1. This CDR3 region has 15 residues. V shed 0 bases and J 3 bases; nucleotides not matched to a gene: 0. Germline V gene lookup returns CDR1 SGHRS and CDR2 YFSETQ. CDR3 protein: CASSLGTGANEKLFF. In DNA form, the CDR3 reads TGCGCCAGCAGCTTGGGGACAGGGGCTAATGAAAAACTGTTTTTT.

The chain is built from TRBV27 and TRBJ2-1, with no clear D. The CDR3 is 13 amino acids. The germline V gene has CDR1 MNHEY and CDR2 SMNVEV (reference sequence). Deletions cut 3 bases from V and 13 bases from J, with 16 bases between. This CDR3 is CASSFSIKGTQFF. CDR3 nucleotides: TGTGCCAGCAGTTTTTCCATTAAGGGTACTCAGTTCTTC.

There are a few counts of this clone. This chain uses TRBV6-5 with TRBJ1-1, with TRBD1 as a possible D gene (6 bases). The V end was cut by 4 bases, the J end by 0 bases, with 12 bases between. The CDR3 runs to 15 residues. Germline-derived CDR1 and CDR2 are MNHEY and SVGAGI. CDR3 loop: CASSSQGSLNTEAFF. CDR3 bases: TGTGCCAGCAGTTCACAGGGAAGCTTGAACACTGAAGCTTTCTTT.

The genes are TRBV5-6 and TRBJ1-1, with TRBD1 matching 8 bases. Germline V gene data show CDR1 as SGHDT and CDR2 as YYEEEE. The J segment lost 5 bases and the V segment lost 4 bases, leaving 7 bases of the junction unmatched. The CDR3 spans 14 residues. This chain's CDR3 is CASSPEDRETEAFF. CDR3 sequence (DNA): TGTGCCAGCAGCCCGGAGGACAGGGAGACTGAAGCTTTCTTT.

This chain uses TRBV5-6 with TRBJ2-3; maybe TRBD2 (6 bases). The CDR3 sequence is 15 residues long. Looked up from germline, CDR1 is SGHDT and CDR2 is YYEEEE. The V end was cut by 5 bases, the J end by 4 bases, with 17 bases between. CDR3 in DNA: TGTGCCAGCAGTGGTACGGGAGCTTGGGCAGATACGCAGTATTTT. This codes for CASSGTGAWADTQYF. Complete variable domain (other parts from reference TRBV5-6 and TRBJ2-3): DAGVTQSPTHLIKTRGQQVTLRCSPKSGHDTVSWYQQALGQGPQFIFQYYEEEERQRGNFPDRFSGHQFPNYSSELNVNALLLGDSALYLCASSGTGAWADTQYFGPGTRLTVL.

The gene calls are TRBV9 and TRBJ1-4; the match to TRBD1 covers 7 bases. The V and J ends lost 7 bases and 8 bases, in that order; junction bases with no gene match: 11. The CDR3 length is 14 residues. The germline V gene encodes CDR1 SGDLS and CDR2 YYNGEE. The CDR3 reads CASSLDRVGEKLFF. DNA for the CDR3: TGTGCCAGCTCCCTCGACAGGGTTGGGGAAAAACTGTTTTTT. The full variable domain, in which reference TRBV9 and TRBJ1-4 provide the parts outside the CDR3, is DSGVTQTPKHLITATGQRVTLRCSPRSGDLSVYWYQQSLDQGLQFLIQYYNGEERAKGNILERFSAQQFPDLHSELNLSSLELGDSALYFCASSLDRVGEKLFFGSGTQLSVL.

V usage is TRBV19 and J usage is TRBJ2-1; TRBD1 matches at 7 bases. J was trimmed by 4 bases and V by 7 bases; bases with no gene match: 7. Per the germline V gene, CDR1 is LNHDA and CDR2 is SQIVND (reference sequence). CDR3 length: 14 amino acids. CDR3: CASNPDRPYNEQFF. CDR3 bases: TGTGCCAGTAATCCGGACAGGCCTTACAATGAGCAGTTCTTC.

This clone was picked up one time. V gene TRBV11-2 combines with J gene TRBJ2-5; D not resolved. This CDR3 spans 11 amino acids. V lost 5 bases to trimming and J lost 5 bases, with 6 bases between them. The germline V gene encodes CDR1 SGHAT and CDR2 FQNNGV. DNA for the CDR3: TGTGCCAGCAGCCCCAGTGAGACCCAGTACTTC. Its protein product is CASSPSETQYF.

The chain couples TRBV28 to TRBJ2-1; 9 nucleotides agree with TRBD1. The germline CDR1 and CDR2 sequences are MDHEN and SYDVKM. V was pared by 5 bases and J by 8 bases, with 10 bases of the junction left unmatched. CDR3 length: 15 residues. The CDR3 DNA is TGTGCCAGCAGTGCCACAGGGGGCGACTCATATGAGCAGTTCTTC. Translating it yields CASSATGGDSYEQFF.

The rearrangement joins TRBV28 to TRBJ1-1; the D gene is possibly TRBD1 (5 bases). The germline gives CDR1 MDHEN, CDR2 SYDVKM. V lost 7 bases and J 8 bases, leaving 20 bases between the germline ends. The CDR3 sequence is 14 residues long. CDR3 protein: CASTPGARVPEAFF. The CDR3 DNA reads TGTGCCAGCACCCCTGGGGCACGGGTGCCCGAAGCTTTCTTT.

This clone was counted between two and nine times. This rearrangement joins TRBV6-5 to TRBJ2-2; the D gene is possibly TRBD1 (6 bases). CDR3 length: 13 residues. Per germline, CDR1 MNHEY and CDR2 SVGAGI. The germline V and J ends were trimmed by 6 bases and 4 bases, with 9 bases remaining between them. Written as DNA, the CDR3 is TGTGCCAGCAGCTCGGACAGCACCGGGGAGCTGTTTTTT. Encoded protein: CASSSDSTGELFF.

This chain uses TRBV5-6 with TRBJ2-3; TRBD2 aligns across 11 bases. Trimming at V came to 7 bases and at J to 6 bases, leaving 13 bases not matched to a gene. The germline V gene encodes CDR1 SGHDT and CDR2 YYEEEE. The CDR3 spans 16 residues. The CDR3 sequence: CASSLGGLAGGDTQYF. CDR3 coding DNA: TGTGCCAGCTCCTTGGGTGGACTAGCGGGCGGCGATACGCAGTATTTT.